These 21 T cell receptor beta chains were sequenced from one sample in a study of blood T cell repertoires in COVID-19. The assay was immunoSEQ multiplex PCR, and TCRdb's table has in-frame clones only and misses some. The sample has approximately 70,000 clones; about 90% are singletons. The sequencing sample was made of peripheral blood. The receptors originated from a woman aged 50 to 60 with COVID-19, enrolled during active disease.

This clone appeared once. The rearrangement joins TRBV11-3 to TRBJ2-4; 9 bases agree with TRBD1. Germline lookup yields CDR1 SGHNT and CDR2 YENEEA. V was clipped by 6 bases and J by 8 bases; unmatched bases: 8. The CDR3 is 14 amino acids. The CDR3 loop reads CASRRTGEGDIQYF. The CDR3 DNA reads TGTGCCAGCAGGAGGACAGGGGAGGGAGACATTCAGTACTTC.

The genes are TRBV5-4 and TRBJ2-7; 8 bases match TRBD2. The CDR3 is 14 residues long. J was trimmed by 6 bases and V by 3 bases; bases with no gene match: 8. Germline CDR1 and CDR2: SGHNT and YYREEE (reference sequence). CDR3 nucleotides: TGTGCCAGCAGCTCCCCCCTGACTAGCGCCGAGCAGTACTTC. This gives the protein CASSSPLTSAEQYF.

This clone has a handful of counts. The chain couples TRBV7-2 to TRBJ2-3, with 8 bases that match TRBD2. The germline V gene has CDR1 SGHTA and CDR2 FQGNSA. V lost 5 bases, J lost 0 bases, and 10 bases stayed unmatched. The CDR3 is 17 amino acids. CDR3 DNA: TGTGCCAGCAGCAAAAAACTTCCTAGCGGGAGCACAGATACGCAGTATTTT. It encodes CASSKKLPSGSTDTQYF.

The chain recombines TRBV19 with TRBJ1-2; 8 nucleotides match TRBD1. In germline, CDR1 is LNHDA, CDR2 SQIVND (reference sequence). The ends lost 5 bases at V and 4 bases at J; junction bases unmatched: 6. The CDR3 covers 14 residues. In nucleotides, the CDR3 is TGTGCCAGTAGTCCAGGACAGGGTTCCTATGGCTACACCTTC. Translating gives CASSPGQGSYGYTF.

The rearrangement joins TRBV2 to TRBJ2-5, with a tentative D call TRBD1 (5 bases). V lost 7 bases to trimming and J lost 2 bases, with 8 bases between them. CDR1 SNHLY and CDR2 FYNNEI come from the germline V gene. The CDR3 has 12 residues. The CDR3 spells CASIGQQETQYF. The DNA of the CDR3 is TGTGCCAGCATAGGACAACAAGAGACCCAGTACTTC.

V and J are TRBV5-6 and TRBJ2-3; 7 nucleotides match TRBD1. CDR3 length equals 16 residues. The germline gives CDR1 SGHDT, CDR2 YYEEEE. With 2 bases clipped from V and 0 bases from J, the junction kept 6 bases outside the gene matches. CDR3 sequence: CASSFYRGASTDTQYF. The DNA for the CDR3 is TGTGCCAGCAGCTTTTACAGGGGTGCTAGCACAGATACGCAGTATTTT.

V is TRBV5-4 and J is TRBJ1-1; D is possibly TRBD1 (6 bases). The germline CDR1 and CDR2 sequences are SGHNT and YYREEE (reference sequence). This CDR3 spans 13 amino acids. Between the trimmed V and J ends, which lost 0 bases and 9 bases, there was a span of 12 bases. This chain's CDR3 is CASSLEKGGQAFF. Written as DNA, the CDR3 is TGTGCCAGCAGCTTGGAAAAGGGGGGGCAAGCTTTCTTT.

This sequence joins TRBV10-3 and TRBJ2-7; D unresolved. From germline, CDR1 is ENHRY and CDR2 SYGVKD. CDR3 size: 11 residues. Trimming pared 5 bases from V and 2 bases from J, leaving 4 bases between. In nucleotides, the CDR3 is TGTGCCATCAGTTCGGCCTACGAGCAGTACTTC. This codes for CAISSAYEQYF.

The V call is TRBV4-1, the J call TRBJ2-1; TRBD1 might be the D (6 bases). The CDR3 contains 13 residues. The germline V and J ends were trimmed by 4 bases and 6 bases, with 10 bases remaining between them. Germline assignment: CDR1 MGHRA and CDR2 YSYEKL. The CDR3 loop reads CASSLPGANEQFF. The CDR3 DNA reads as TGCGCCAGCAGCCTTCCAGGGGCCAATGAGCAGTTCTTC.

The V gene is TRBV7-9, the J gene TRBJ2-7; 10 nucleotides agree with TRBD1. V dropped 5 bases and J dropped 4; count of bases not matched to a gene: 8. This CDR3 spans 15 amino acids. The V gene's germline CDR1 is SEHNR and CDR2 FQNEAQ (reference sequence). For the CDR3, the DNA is TGTGCCAGCAGCCCCTCCGGGACAGGGGAATACGAGCAGTACTTC. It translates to CASSPSGTGEYEQYF.

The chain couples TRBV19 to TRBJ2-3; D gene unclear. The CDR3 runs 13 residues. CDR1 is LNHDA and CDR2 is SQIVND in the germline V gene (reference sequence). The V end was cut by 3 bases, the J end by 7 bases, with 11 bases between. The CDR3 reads CASSIAQKNTQYF. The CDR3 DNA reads TGTGCCAGTAGTATTGCGCAAAAAAATACGCAGTATTTT.

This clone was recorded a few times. CDR3 sequence (DNA): TGTGCCAGCACAGTGAACTCCTACAATGAGCAGTTCTTC. Encoded protein: CASTVNSYNEQFF. The V call is TRBV2, the J call TRBJ2-1, with D unclear. The germline V gene has CDR1 SNHLY and CDR2 FYNNEI. Between the trimmed V and J ends, which lost 7 bases and 0 bases, there was a span of 7 bases. This CDR3 spans 13 amino acids.

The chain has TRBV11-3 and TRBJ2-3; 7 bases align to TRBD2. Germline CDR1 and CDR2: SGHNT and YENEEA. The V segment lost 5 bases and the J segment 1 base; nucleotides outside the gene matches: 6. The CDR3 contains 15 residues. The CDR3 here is CASSEGGHGTDTQYF. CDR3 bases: TGTGCCAGCAGCGAGGGAGGGCATGGCACAGATACGCAGTATTTT.

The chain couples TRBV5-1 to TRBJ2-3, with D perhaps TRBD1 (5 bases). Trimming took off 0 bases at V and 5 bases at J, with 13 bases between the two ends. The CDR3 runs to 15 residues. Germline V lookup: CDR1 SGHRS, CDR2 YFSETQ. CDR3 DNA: TGCGCCAGCAGCTTGGATGTGGGGCATCAAGATACGCAGTATTTT. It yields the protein CASSLDVGHQDTQYF.

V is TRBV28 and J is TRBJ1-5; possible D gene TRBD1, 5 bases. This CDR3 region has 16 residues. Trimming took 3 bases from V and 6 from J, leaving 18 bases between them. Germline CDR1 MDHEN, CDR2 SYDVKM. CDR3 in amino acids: CASSFLRLQGSQPQHF. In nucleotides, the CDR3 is TGTGCCAGCAGTTTTCTAAGGTTGCAGGGAAGTCAGCCCCAGCATTTT.

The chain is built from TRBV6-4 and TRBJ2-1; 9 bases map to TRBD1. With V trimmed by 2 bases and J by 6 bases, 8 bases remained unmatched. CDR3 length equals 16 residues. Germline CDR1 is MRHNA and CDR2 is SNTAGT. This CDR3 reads CASSDVRGQGLNEQFF. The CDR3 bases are TGTGCCAGCAGTGACGTGAGGGGACAGGGACTCAATGAGCAGTTCTTC.

The CDR3 region is CAWSYAGGRGMNTEAFF. The CDR3 DNA sequence: TGTGCCTGGAGTTACGCAGGGGGCAGGGGGATGAACACTGAAGCTTTCTTT. The chain couples TRBV30 to TRBJ1-1, with 8 bases identical to TRBD1. This CDR3 is 17 amino acids long. Losses at the gene ends were 2 bases for V and 0 bases for J; bases not matched to a gene: 11. The germline V gene encodes CDR1 GTSNPN and CDR2 SVGIG (reference sequence). The complete variable domain, with remaining parts taken from reference TRBV30 and TRBJ1-1, reads SQTIHQWPATLVQPVGSPLSLECTVEGTSNPNLYWYRQAAGRGLQLLFYSVGIGQISSEVPQNLSASRPQDRQFILSSKKLLLSDSGFYLCAWSYAGGRGMNTEAFFGQGTRLTVV.

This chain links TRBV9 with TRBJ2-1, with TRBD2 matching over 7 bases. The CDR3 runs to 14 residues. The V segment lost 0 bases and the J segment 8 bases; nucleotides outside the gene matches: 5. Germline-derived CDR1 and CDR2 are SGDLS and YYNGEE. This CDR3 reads CASSVGGSRDEQFF. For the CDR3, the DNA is TGTGCCAGCAGCGTAGGCGGGAGTAGGGATGAGCAGTTCTTC.

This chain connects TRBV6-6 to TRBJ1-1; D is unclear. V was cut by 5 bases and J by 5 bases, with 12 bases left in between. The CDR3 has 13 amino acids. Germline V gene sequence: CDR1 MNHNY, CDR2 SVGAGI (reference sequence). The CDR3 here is CASSIQSATEAFF. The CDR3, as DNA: TGTGCCAGCAGTATACAGAGTGCGACTGAAGCTTTCTTT.

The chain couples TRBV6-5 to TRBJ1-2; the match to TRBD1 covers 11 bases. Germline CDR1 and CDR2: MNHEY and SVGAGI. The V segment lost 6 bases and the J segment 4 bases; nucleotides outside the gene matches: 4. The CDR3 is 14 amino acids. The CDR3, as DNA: TGTGCCAGCAGCTCCGGGACAGGGGGCTATGGCTACACCTTC. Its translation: CASSSGTGGYGYTF.

In nucleotides, the CDR3 is TGTGCCAGCAGTTTCCTATTGGGAGGGGAAAAACTGTTTTTT. Protein sequence: CASSFLLGGEKLFF. This chain connects TRBV6-6 to TRBJ1-4; D is unresolved. The V gene's germline CDR1 is MNHNY and CDR2 SVGAGI (reference sequence). The CDR3 spans 14 residues. Trimming removed 4 bases from V and 8 bases from J, with 14 bases in between.